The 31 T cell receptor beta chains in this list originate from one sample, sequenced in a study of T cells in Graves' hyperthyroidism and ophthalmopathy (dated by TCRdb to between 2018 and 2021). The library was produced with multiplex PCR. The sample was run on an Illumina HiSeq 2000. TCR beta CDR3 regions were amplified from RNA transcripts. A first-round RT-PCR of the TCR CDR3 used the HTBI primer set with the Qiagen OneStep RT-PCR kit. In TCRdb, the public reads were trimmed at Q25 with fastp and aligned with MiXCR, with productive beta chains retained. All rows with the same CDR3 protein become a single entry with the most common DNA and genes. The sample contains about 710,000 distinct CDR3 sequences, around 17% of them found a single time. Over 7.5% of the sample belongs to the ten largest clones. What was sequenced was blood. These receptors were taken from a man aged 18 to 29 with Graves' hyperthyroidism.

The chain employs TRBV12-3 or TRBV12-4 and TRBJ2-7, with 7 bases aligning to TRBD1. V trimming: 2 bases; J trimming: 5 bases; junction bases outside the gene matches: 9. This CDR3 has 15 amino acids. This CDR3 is CASSLRGQGNDEQYF. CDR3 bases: TGTGCCAGCAGTTTAAGGGGGCAGGGGAACGACGAGCAGTACTTC.

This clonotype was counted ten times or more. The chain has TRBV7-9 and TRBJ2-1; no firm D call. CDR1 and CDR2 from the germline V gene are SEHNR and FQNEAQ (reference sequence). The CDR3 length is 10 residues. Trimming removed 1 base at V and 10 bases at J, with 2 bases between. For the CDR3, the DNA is TGTGCCAGCAGCTTAGTGGAGCAGTTCTTC. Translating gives CASSLVEQFF.

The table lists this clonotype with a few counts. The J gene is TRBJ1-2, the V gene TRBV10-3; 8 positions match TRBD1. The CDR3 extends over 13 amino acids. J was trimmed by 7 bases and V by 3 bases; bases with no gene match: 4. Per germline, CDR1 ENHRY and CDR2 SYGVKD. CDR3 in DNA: TGTGCCATCAGTGACCGGACAGGGCTTGGCTACACCTTC. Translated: CAISDRTGLGYTF.

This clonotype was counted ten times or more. The CDR3 DNA is TGCAGTGCTAGAGTCCCCGGGCCAGGGGGTGAAGCTTTCTTT. This codes for CSARVPGPGGEAFF. V gene TRBV20-1 combines with J gene TRBJ1-1; 7 nucleotides agree with TRBD1. Looked up from germline, CDR1 is DFQATT and CDR2 is SNEGSKA (reference sequence). The CDR3 consists of 14 residues. After removal of 1 base from V and 7 bases from J, the junction contained 9 bases not matched to a gene.

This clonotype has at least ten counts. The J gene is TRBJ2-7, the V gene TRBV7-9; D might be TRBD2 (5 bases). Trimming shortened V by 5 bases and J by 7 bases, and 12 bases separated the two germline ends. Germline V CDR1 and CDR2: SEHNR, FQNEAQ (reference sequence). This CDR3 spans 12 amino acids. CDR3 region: CASSRTGGEQYF. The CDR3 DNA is TGTGCCAGCAGCAGGACGGGCGGGGAGCAGTACTTC.

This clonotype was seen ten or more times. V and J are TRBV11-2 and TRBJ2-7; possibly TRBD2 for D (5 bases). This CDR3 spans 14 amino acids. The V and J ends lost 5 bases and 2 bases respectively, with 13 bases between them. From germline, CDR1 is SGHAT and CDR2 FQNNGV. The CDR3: CASSVARDPYEQYF. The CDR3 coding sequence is TGTGCCAGCAGCGTCGCTCGGGATCCCTACGAGCAGTACTTC.

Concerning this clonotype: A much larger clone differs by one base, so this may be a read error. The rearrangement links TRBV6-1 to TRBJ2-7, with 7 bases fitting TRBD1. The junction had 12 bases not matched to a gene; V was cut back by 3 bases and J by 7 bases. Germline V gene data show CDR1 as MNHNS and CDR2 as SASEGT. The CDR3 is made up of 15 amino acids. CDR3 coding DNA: TGTGCCAGCAGTGAGAGAGGGGGCAATGTCTATGAGCAGTACTTC. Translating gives CASSERGGNVYEQYF.

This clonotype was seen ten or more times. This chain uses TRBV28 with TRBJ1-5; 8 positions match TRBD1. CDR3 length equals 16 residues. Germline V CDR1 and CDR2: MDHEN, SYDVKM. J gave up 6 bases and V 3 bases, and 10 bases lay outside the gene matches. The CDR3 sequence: CASSLTGTGVVQPQHF. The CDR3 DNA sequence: TGTGCCAGCAGTTTGACCGGGACAGGTGTTGTTCAGCCCCAGCATTTT.

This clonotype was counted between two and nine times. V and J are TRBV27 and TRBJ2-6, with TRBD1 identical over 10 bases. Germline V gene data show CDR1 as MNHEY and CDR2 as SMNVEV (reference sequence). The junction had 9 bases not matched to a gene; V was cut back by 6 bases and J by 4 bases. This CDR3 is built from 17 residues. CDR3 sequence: CASSQPGQGSGANVLTF. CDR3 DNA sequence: TGTGCCAGCAGCCAACCGGGACAGGGGTCCGGGGCCAACGTCCTGACTTTC.

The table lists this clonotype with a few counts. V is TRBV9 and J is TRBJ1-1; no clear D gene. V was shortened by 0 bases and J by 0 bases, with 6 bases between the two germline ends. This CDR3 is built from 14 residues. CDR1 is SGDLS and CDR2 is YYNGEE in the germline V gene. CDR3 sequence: CASSVGHLNTEAFF. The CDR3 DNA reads TGTGCCAGCAGCGTAGGTCACCTGAACACTGAAGCTTTCTTT.

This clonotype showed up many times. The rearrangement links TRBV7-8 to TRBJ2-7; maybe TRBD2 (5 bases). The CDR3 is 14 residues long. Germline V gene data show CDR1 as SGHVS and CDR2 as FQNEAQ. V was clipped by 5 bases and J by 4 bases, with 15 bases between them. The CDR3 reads CASSPDDGEYEQYF. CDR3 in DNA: TGTGCCAGCAGCCCGGACGACGGGGAGTACGAGCAGTACTTC. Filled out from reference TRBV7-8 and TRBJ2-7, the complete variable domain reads GAGVSQSPRYKVAKRGQDVALRCDPISGHVSLFWYQQALGQGPEFLTYFQNEAQLDKSGLPSDRFFAERPEGSVSTLKIQRTQQEDSAVYLCASSPDDGEYEQYFGPGTRLTVT.

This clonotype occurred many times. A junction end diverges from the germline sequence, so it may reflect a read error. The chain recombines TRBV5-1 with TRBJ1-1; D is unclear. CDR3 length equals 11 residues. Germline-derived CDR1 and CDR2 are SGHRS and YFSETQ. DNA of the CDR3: TGTGCCAGCAGTTTAGGGTCTGAAGCTTTCTTT. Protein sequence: CASSLGSEAFF. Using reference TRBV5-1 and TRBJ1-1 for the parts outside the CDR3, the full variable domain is KAGVTQTPRYLIKTRGQQVTLSCSPISGHRSVSWYQQTPGQGLQFLFEYFSETQRNKGNFPGRFSGRQFSNSRSEMNVSTLELGDSALYLCASSLGSEAFFGQGTRLTVV.

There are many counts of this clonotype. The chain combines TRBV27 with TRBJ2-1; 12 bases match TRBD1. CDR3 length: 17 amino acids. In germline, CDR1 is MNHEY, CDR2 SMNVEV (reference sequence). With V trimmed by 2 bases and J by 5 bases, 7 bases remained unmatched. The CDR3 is CASSLEGTGGLNNEQFF. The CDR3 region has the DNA TGTGCCAGCAGTTTAGAGGGGACAGGGGGCCTTAACAATGAGCAGTTCTTC.

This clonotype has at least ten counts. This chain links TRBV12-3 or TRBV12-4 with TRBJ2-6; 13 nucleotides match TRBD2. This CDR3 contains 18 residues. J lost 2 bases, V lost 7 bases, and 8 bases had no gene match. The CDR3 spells CASTGLAGVLAGANVLTF. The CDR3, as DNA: TGTGCCAGCACCGGACTAGCGGGAGTTTTGGCTGGGGCCAACGTCCTGACTTTC.

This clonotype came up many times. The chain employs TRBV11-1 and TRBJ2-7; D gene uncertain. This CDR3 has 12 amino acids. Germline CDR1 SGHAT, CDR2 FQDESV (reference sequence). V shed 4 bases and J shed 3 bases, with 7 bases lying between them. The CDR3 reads CASSSTYYEQYF. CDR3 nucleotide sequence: TGTGCCAGCAGCTCCACTTACTACGAGCAGTACTTC.

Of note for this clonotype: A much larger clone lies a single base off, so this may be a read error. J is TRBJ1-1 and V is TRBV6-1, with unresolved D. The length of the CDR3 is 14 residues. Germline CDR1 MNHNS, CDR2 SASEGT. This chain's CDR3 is CACSEEGSYTEAFF. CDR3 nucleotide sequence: TGTGCCTGCAGTGAAGAAGGCAGCTACACTGAAGCTTTCTTT.

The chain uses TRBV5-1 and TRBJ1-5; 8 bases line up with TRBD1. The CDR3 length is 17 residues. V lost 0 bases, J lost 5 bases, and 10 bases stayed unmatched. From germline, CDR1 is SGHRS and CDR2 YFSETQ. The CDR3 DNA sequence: TGCGCCAGCAGCTTGGGGGCCACAGGGGGATCTGATCAGCCCCAGCATTTT. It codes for CASSLGATGGSDQPQHF.

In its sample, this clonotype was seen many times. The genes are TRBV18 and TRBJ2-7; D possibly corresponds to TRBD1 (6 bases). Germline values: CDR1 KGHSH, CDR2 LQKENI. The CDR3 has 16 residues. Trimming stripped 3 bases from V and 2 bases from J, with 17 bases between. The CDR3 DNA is TGTGCCAGCTCACCGAATACAGGGCTGTTAACCTACGAGCAGTACTTC. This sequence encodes CASSPNTGLLTYEQYF.

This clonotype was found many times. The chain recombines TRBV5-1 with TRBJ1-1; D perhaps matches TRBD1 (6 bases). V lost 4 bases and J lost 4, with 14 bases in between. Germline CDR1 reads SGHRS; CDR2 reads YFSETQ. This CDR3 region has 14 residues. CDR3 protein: CASSNHRVGTEAFF. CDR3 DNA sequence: TGCGCCAGCAGCAACCACAGGGTGGGCACTGAAGCTTTCTTT. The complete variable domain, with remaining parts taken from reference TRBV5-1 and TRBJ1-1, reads KAGVTQTPRYLIKTRGQQVTLSCSPISGHRSVSWYQQTPGQGLQFLFEYFSETQRNKGNFPGRFSGRQFSNSRSEMNVSTLELGDSALYLCASSNHRVGTEAFFGQGTRLTVV.

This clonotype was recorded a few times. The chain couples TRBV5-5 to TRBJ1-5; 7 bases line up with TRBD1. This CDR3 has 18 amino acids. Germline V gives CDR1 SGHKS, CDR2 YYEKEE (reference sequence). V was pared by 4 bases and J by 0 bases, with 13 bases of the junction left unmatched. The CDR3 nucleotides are TGTGCCAGCAGCAAAGAGGGCCGGGACAGCATTAGCAATCAGCCCCAGCATTTT. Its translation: CASSKEGRDSISNQPQHF.

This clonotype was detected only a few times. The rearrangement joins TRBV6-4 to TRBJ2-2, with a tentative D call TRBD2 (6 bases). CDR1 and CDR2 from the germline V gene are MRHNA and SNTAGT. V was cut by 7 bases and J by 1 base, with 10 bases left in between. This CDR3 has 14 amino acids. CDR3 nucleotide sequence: TGTGCCAGCAAATGGCGGGAGAACACCGGGGAGCTGTTTTTT. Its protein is CASKWRENTGELFF.

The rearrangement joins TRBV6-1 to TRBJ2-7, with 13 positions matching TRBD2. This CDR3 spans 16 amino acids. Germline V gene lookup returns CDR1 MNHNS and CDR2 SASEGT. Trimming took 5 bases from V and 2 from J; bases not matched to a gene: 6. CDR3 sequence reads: CASSYRGLAGPYEQYF. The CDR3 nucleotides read TGTGCCAGCAGTTACCGGGGACTAGCGGGACCCTACGAGCAGTACTTC.

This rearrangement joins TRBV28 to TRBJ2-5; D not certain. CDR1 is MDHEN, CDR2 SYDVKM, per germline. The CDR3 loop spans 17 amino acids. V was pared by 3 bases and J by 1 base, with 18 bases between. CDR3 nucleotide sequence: TGTGCCAGCAGTTTTGTCTTGGGAAGCTTGGTCCAAGAGACCCAGTACTTC. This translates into CASSFVLGSLVQETQYF.

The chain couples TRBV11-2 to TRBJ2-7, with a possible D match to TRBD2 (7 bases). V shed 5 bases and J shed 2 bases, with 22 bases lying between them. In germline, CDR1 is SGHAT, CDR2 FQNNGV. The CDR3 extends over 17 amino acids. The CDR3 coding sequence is TGTGCCAGCAGCAAATTAGGGGGGGGCAGGGGAACCTACGAGCAGTACTTC. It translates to CASSKLGGGRGTYEQYF. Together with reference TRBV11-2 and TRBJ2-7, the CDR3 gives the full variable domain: EAGVAQSPRYKIIEKRQSVAFWCNPISGHATLYWYQQILGQGPKLLIQFQNNGVVDDSQLPKDRFSAERLKGVDSTLKIQPAKLEDSAVYLCASSKLGGGRGTYEQYFGPGTRLTVT.

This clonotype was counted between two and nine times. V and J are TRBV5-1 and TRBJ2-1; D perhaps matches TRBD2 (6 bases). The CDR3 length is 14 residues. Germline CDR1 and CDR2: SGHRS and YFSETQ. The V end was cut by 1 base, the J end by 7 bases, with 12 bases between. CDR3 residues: CASSLHPTSNEQFF. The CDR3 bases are TGCGCCAGCAGCTTGCATCCGACTAGTAATGAGCAGTTCTTC.

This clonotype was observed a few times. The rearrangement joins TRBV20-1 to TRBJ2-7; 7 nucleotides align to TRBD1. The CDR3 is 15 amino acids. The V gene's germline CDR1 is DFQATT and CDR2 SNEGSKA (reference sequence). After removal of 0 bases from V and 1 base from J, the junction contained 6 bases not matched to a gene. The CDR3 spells CSARDGGQTSYEQYF. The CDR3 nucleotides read TGCAGTGCTAGAGATGGGGGACAGACATCCTACGAGCAGTACTTC.

This CDR3 is CASSLREGEFEKLFF. In DNA form, the CDR3 reads TGTGCCAGCAGCTTAAGGGAAGGGGAGTTTGAAAAACTGTTTTTT. The chain joins TRBV7-9 to TRBJ1-4, with D perhaps matching TRBD1 (5 bases). Looked up from germline, CDR1 is SEHNR and CDR2 is FQNEAQ (reference sequence). The CDR3 has 15 amino acids. Deletions cut 2 bases from V and 7 bases from J, with 14 bases between.

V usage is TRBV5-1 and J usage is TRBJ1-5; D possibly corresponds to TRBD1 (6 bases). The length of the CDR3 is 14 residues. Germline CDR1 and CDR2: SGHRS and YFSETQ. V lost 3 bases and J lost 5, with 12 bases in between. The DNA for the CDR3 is TGCGCCAGCAGCTACGGGACATCCGATCAGCCCCAGCATTTT. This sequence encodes CASSYGTSDQPQHF.

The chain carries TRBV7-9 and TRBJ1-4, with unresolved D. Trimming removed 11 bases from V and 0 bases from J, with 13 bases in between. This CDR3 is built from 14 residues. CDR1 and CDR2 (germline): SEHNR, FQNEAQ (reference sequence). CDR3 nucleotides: TGTGCCGGTCAGTCCATTACAACTAATGAAAAACTGTTTTTT. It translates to CAGQSITTNEKLFF.

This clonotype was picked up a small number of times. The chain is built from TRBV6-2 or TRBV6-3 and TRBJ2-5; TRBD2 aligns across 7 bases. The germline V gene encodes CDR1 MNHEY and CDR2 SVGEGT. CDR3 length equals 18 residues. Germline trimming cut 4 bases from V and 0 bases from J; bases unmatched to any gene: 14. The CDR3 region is CASSLYGVAGTNQETQYF. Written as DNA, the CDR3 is TGTGCCAGCAGTTTATATGGTGTGGCCGGGACTAACCAAGAGACCCAGTACTTC.

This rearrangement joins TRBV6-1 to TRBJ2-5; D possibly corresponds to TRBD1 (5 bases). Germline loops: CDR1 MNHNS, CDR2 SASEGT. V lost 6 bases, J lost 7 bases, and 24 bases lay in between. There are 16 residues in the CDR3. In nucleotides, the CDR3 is TGTGCCAGCAGCCCCTATATTGAAGGGGATGGCGGGACCCAGTACTTC. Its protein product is CASSPYIEGDGGTQYF.